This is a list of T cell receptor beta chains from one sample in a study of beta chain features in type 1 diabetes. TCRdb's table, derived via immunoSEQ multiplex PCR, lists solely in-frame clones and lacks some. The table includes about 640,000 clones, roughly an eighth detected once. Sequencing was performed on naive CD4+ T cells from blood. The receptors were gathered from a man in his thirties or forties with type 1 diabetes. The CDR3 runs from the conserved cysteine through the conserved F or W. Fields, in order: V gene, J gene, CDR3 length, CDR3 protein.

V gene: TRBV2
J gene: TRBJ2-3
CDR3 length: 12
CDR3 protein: CASRTGTDTQYF

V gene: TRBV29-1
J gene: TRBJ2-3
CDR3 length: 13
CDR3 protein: CSVGDSSTDTQYF

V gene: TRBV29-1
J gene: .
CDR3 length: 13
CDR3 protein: CSVDNGNSYEQYF

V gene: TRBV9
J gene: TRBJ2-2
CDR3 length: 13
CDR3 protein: CASSGQGAGELFF

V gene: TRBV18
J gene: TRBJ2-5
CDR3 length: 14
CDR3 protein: CASSPPSKGETQYF

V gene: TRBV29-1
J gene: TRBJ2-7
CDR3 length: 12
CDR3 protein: CSVELESYEQYF

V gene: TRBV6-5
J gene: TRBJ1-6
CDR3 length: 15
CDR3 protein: CASSYGSGRNSPLHF

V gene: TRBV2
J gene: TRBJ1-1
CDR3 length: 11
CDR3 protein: CASSRDLEAFF

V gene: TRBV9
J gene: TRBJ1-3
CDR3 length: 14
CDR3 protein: CASSVEQDTNTIYF

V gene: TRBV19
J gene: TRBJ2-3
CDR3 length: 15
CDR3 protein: CASSTFRDRDRKTYF

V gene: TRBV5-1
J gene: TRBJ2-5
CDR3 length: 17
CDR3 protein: CASSSQGGHRYQETQYF

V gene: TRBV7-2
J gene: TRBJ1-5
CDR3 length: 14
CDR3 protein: CASSNTGGGQPQHF

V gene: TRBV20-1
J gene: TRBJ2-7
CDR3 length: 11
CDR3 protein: CSVIPSYEQYF

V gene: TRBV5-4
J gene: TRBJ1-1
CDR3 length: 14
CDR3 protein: CASSFGQLNTEAFF

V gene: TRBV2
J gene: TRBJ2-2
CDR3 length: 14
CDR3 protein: CASSEVANTGELFF

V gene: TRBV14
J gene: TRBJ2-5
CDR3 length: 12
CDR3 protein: CASSQSRETQYF

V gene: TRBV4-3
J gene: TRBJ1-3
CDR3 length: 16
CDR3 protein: CASSPNPRGAGNTIYF

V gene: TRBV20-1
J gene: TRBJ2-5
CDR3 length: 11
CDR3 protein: CSAFQAPGQYF